A single sample is the source of the 30 T cell receptor beta chains below, sequenced in a study of blood T cell repertoires in COVID-19. Only in-frame clones appear in the TCRdb table, and some are missing; sequencing was by immunoSEQ multiplex PCR. Of about 380,000 clones listed, roughly 80% are singletons. The sample comprised peripheral blood. These receptors were obtained from a human donor with acute or convalescent COVID-19. The donor label of this sample is uncertain.

This chain connects TRBV15 to TRBJ2-1; 8 bases match TRBD2. CDR3 size: 15 residues. Unmatched junction bases numbered 6, after V lost 5 bases and J lost 3 bases. Germline lookup yields CDR1 LNHNV and CDR2 YYDKDF (reference sequence). CDR3 region: CATSVTSGVYNEQFF. CDR3 DNA sequence: TGTGCCACCAGCGTTACTAGCGGAGTCTACAATGAGCAGTTCTTC.

CDR3 bases: TGTGCCAGCAGCTCGGACATCAACTATGGCTACACCTTC. It encodes CASSSDINYGYTF. The chain is built from TRBV5-4 and TRBJ1-2; tentatively, D is TRBD1 (5 bases). V was pared by 3 bases and J by 2 bases, with 8 bases between. The CDR3 runs 13 residues. The germline V gene has CDR1 SGHNT and CDR2 YYREEE (reference sequence).

In this sample, this clone turned up once. The V call is TRBV6-5, the J call TRBJ1-4; 7 nucleotides agree with TRBD1. V lost 7 bases, J lost 4 bases, and 6 bases stayed unmatched. The CDR3 extends over 14 amino acids. From germline, CDR1 is MNHEY and CDR2 SVGAGI. DNA of the CDR3: TGTGCCAGCAACCCCAGGGGGAATAATGAAAAACTGTTTTTT. Its protein product is CASNPRGNNEKLFF.

This clone was seen only once. This chain uses TRBV7-9 with TRBJ1-5; the match to TRBD1 covers 7 bases. J was trimmed by 3 bases and V by 5 bases; bases with no gene match: 7. The CDR3 totals 15 residues. Germline V gene lookup returns CDR1 SEHNR and CDR2 FQNEAQ (reference sequence). This CDR3 reads CASSVGDSHNQPQHF. The CDR3 DNA reads TGTGCCAGCAGCGTCGGGGACAGCCACAATCAGCCCCAGCATTTT.

Comment on this clone: Other DNA sequences from this sample encode an identical CDR3 as well. The chain recombines TRBV27 with TRBJ1-5, with D unclear. Germline assignment: CDR1 MNHEY and CDR2 SMNVEV (reference sequence). With 4 bases removed from V and 0 bases from J, the gap between germline ends came to 7 bases. The CDR3 is 14 amino acids. The CDR3 nucleotides are TGTGCCAGCAGTTCCGGGTATAGCAATCAGCCCCAGCATTTT. Protein: CASSSGYSNQPQHF.

The chain recombines TRBV2 with TRBJ2-3; tentative D call: TRBD1 (6 bases). V lost 8 bases and J 0 bases, leaving 15 bases between the germline ends. The CDR3 sequence is 15 residues long. In germline, CDR1 is SNHLY, CDR2 FYNNEI. The CDR3 DNA sequence: TGTGCCAGCTGCCCCAGACAGGTCAGCACAGATACGCAGTATTTT. This codes for CASCPRQVSTDTQYF. Full variable domain (missing parts from reference TRBV2 and TRBJ2-3): EPEVTQTPSHQVTQMGQEVILRCVPISNHLYFYWYRQILGQKVEFLVSFYNNEISEKSEIFDDQFSVERPDGSNFTLKIRSTKLEDSAMYFCASCPRQVSTDTQYFGPGTRLTVL.

The V call is TRBV7-6, the J call TRBJ2-5, with 13 bases aligning to TRBD2. The CDR3 covers 19 residues. Germline-derived CDR1 and CDR2 are SGHVS and FNYEAQ. V shed 5 bases, J shed 3 bases, and the junction held 15 bases outside the gene matches. This CDR3 reads CASSPGLAGAYTRKETQYF. CDR3 bases: TGTGCCAGCAGCCCAGGACTAGCGGGGGCCTATACCCGAAAAGAGACCCAGTACTTC.

The rearrangement uses TRBV15 and TRBJ1-2; 11 bases fit TRBD1. Germline values: CDR1 LNHNV, CDR2 YYDKDF (reference sequence). V lost 4 bases to trimming and J lost 6 bases; unmatched junction nucleotides: 10. CDR3 length: 16 residues. The CDR3 reads CATSNRGQGGPHGYTF. The CDR3 nucleotides are TGTGCCACCAGCAACCGGGGACAGGGGGGGCCTCATGGCTACACCTTC.

The chain combines TRBV5-5 with TRBJ2-5; D gene ambiguous. The CDR3 is 13 amino acids. V was trimmed by 2 bases and J by 4 bases, leaving 9 bases between them. Germline CDR1 SGHKS, CDR2 YYEKEE (reference sequence). CDR3 nucleotide sequence: TGTGCCAGCAGCTTAGCTCCTGGAGAGACCCAGTACTTC. The encoded protein is CASSLAPGETQYF. Full variable domain (outside the CDR3, taken from reference TRBV5-5 and TRBJ2-5): DAGVTQSPTHLIKTRGQQVTLRCSPISGHKSVSWYQQVLGQGPQFIFQYYEKEERGRGNFPDRFSARQFPNYSSELNVNALLLGDSALYLCASSLAPGETQYFGPGTRLLVL.

The CDR3 is CASASEGGVTDTQYF. In nucleotides, the CDR3 is TGTGCCAGCGCCTCAGAGGGGGGGGTCACAGATACGCAGTATTTT. The V call is TRBV27, the J call TRBJ2-3; possible D gene TRBD2, 7 bases. Germline assignment: CDR1 MNHEY and CDR2 SMNVEV (reference sequence). V shed 8 bases and J shed 2 bases, with 17 bases lying between them. The CDR3 covers 15 residues.

The V and J genes are TRBV5-1 and TRBJ1-6; weak D call: TRBD1 (6 bases). V lost 4 bases, J lost 8 bases, and 16 bases lay in between. This CDR3 contains 15 residues. Germline V gene data show CDR1 as SGHRS and CDR2 as YFSETQ. CDR3 amino acids: CASSHLGALYSPLHF. The CDR3 DNA reads TGCGCCAGCAGCCACCTGGGGGCCTTGTATTCACCCCTCCACTTT.

The chain employs TRBV3-1 (or the pseudogene TRBV3-2) and TRBJ2-7, with a possible D match to TRBD1 (5 bases). From germline, CDR1 is LGHDT and CDR2 YNNKEL (reference sequence). V was cut by 0 bases and J by 2 bases, with 8 bases left in between. The CDR3 sequence is 14 residues long. The CDR3 nucleotides are TGTGCCAGCAGCCAAGATTCAGGGACCTACGAGCAGTACTTC. Translated: CASSQDSGTYEQYF.

The chain has TRBV11-2 and TRBJ2-1; D perhaps matches TRBD1 (6 bases). Between the trimmed V and J ends, which lost 1 base and 8 bases, there was a span of 15 bases. This CDR3 has 15 amino acids. Germline V gene sequence: CDR1 SGHAT, CDR2 FQNNGV. CDR3 sequence: CASSLVSFGGDEQFF. CDR3 bases: TGTGCCAGCAGCTTAGTAAGCTTTGGGGGCGATGAGCAGTTCTTC.

The chain links TRBV4-2 to TRBJ2-1; tentative D call: TRBD2 (5 bases). Germline V lookup: CDR1 LGHNA, CDR2 YNFKEQ. The V end was cut by 0 bases, the J end by 0 bases, with 9 bases between. The CDR3 is 16 amino acids. Here the CDR3 DNA reads TGTGCCAGCAGCCAAGAAGCGGTACACTCCTACAATGAGCAGTTCTTC. Amino acid sequence: CASSQEAVHSYNEQFF.

CDR3 DNA: TGTGCCAGCAGCCCCTGGACAGTCTATCAAGAGACCCAGTACTTC. Residues: CASSPWTVYQETQYF. J is TRBJ2-5 and V is TRBV7-6; possibly TRBD1 for D (6 bases). The CDR3 sequence is 15 residues long. Looked up from germline, CDR1 is SGHVS and CDR2 is FNYEAQ. V lost 5 bases and J 2 bases, leaving 15 bases between the germline ends.

This chain uses TRBV6-1 with TRBJ1-4; 7 bases are shared with TRBD1. The CDR3 has 15 amino acids. J was trimmed by 3 bases and V by 3 bases; bases with no gene match: 4. CDR1 is MNHNS, CDR2 SASEGT, per germline. CDR3 loop: CASSERDSPNEKLFF. In DNA, the CDR3 is TGTGCCAGCAGTGAGAGGGACAGCCCTAATGAAAAACTGTTTTTT.

This clone has just one count. Additional DNA sequences in this sample encode the identical CDR3. The chain is built from TRBV6-5 and TRBJ2-1, with 7 bases identical to TRBD2. V shed 2 bases and J 0 bases; nucleotides not matched to a gene: 1. Germline V gene lookup returns CDR1 MNHEY and CDR2 SVGAGI. The CDR3 is made up of 15 amino acids. In DNA, the CDR3 is TGTGCCAGCAGTTACCGCGGGAGCTCCTACAATGAGCAGTTCTTC. Translating gives CASSYRGSSYNEQFF.

This clone was observed a single time. V gene TRBV5-5 combines with J gene TRBJ1-1; D gene ambiguous. The V gene lost 4 bases and the J gene lost 2 bases, with 12 bases spanning the gap. Germline CDR1 SGHKS, CDR2 YYEKEE (reference sequence). This CDR3 is built from 14 residues. The CDR3: CASSLQELNTEAFF. The CDR3 DNA reads as TGTGCCAGCAGCCTTCAAGAACTTAACACTGAAGCTTTCTTT.

This clone appeared a single time. V and J are TRBV2 and TRBJ1-5; unclear D gene. The CDR3 is 14 residues long. Trimming took off 4 bases at V and 4 bases at J, with 11 bases between the two ends. The germline V gene encodes CDR1 SNHLY and CDR2 FYNNEI. CDR3 sequence reads: CASSVWAGNQPQHF. As DNA, the CDR3 is TGTGCCAGCAGTGTCTGGGCAGGTAATCAGCCCCAGCATTTT.

Concerning this clone: The sample carries other DNA sequences with the same CDR3. The gene calls are TRBV7-9 and TRBJ1-5; TRBD1 might be the D (5 bases). Trimming pared 2 bases from V and 4 bases from J, leaving 6 bases between. CDR3 length: 13 residues. Germline V lookup: CDR1 SEHNR, CDR2 FQNEAQ (reference sequence). CDR3: CASSLQGNQPQHF. The CDR3 bases are TGTGCCAGCAGCTTACAGGGAAATCAGCCCCAGCATTTT.

This chain uses TRBV19 with TRBJ2-1; D is ambiguous. The CDR3 covers 15 residues. Germline V gene lookup returns CDR1 LNHDA and CDR2 SQIVND (reference sequence). V was shortened by 6 bases and J by 0 bases, with 12 bases between the two germline ends. The CDR3 here is CASSVYAASYNEQFF. The CDR3 DNA reads as TGTGCCAGTAGCGTCTATGCGGCCTCCTACAATGAGCAGTTCTTC.

The chain joins TRBV5-1 to TRBJ2-5; TRBD2 matches at 12 bases. CDR1 is SGHRS and CDR2 is YFSETQ in the germline V gene. CDR3 size: 15 residues. Unmatched junction bases numbered 3, after V lost 1 base and J lost 5 bases. The CDR3 bases are TGCGCCAGCAGCTTGTGGACTAGCGGGATTGAGACCCAGTACTTC. Translating it yields CASSLWTSGIETQYF.

This chain connects TRBV2 to TRBJ1-3; TRBD1 matches 9 bases. V was pared by 6 bases and J by 0 bases, with 9 bases of the junction left unmatched. The length of the CDR3 is 17 residues. Per germline, CDR1 SNHLY and CDR2 FYNNEI. The CDR3 here is CASRRNPGQGSGNTIYF. The CDR3 DNA reads TGTGCCAGCAGGCGAAACCCGGGACAGGGCTCTGGAAACACCATATATTTT.

CDR3 residues: CASSIDLAIGGYTF. The CDR3 nucleotides are TGTGCCAGTAGTATAGATCTGGCAATCGGGGGCTACACCTTC. The rearrangement links TRBV19 to TRBJ1-2, with D unresolved. Germline CDR1 is LNHDA and CDR2 is SQIVND (reference sequence). This CDR3 contains 14 residues. Between the trimmed V and J ends, which lost 0 bases and 8 bases, there was a span of 13 bases.

The chain joins TRBV6-1 to TRBJ1-2; a possible D gene is TRBD1 (5 bases). The germline gives CDR1 MNHNS, CDR2 SASEGT. The V and J ends lost 0 bases and 7 bases respectively, with 9 bases between them. The CDR3 loop spans 13 amino acids. The CDR3, as DNA: TGTGCCAGCAGTGAAGCGCGGGGACGTGGCTACACCTTC. It codes for CASSEARGRGYTF.

V and J are TRBV11-2 and TRBJ2-3; TRBD2 matches at 8 bases. The CDR3 loop spans 16 amino acids. Germline CDR1 SGHAT, CDR2 FQNNGV. Trimming cost V 7 bases and J 4 bases; bases outside gene matches: 13. The CDR3 sequence is CASTYQSAGGADTQYF. The CDR3 region has the DNA TGTGCCAGCACTTACCAATCCGCCGGGGGGGCAGATACGCAGTATTTT.

This rearrangement joins TRBV3-1 (or the pseudogene TRBV3-2) to TRBJ2-1; D might be TRBD2 (5 bases). Germline V gene sequence: CDR1 LGHDT, CDR2 YNNKEL (reference sequence). The CDR3 runs to 13 residues. V shed 8 bases and J shed 6 bases, with 14 bases lying between them. The DNA for the CDR3 is TGTGCCAGCGGGAATAGCGCGACCAATGAGCAGTTCTTC. It codes for CASGNSATNEQFF.

V gene TRBV5-5 combines with J gene TRBJ1-2, with D possibly matching TRBD1 (5 bases). This CDR3 spans 15 amino acids. V shed 4 bases and J shed 2 bases, with 15 bases lying between them. Germline V CDR1 and CDR2: SGHKS, YYEKEE (reference sequence). The CDR3 spells CASSRTGGWNYGYTF. The CDR3 coding sequence is TGTGCCAGCAGCCGGACGGGGGGGTGGAACTATGGCTACACCTTC. The whole variable domain, remainder taken from reference TRBV5-5 and TRBJ1-2, is DAGVTQSPTHLIKTRGQQVTLRCSPISGHKSVSWYQQVLGQGPQFIFQYYEKEERGRGNFPDRFSARQFPNYSSELNVNALLLGDSALYLCASSRTGGWNYGYTFGSGTRLTVV.

The chain has TRBV7-6 and TRBJ2-7, with 10 bases identical to TRBD2. Per the germline V gene, CDR1 is SGHVS and CDR2 is FNYEAQ. CDR3 length equals 17 residues. Trimming took 1 base from V and 0 from J; bases not matched to a gene: 6. The CDR3, as DNA: TGTGCCAGCAGCTTAGGTAGTAGCGGGGGGAGCTCCTACGAGCAGTACTTC. The encoded protein is CASSLGSSGGSSYEQYF.

This rearrangement joins TRBV10-2 to TRBJ2-1; 15 nucleotides align to TRBD2. The CDR3 loop spans 15 amino acids. The germline V gene has CDR1 WSHSY and CDR2 SAAADI. The V segment lost 6 bases and the J segment 8 bases; nucleotides outside the gene matches: 5. CDR3 residues: CASSGGLAGGDEQFF. The CDR3 DNA sequence: TGCGCCAGCAGCGGGGGACTAGCGGGGGGCGATGAGCAGTTCTTC.